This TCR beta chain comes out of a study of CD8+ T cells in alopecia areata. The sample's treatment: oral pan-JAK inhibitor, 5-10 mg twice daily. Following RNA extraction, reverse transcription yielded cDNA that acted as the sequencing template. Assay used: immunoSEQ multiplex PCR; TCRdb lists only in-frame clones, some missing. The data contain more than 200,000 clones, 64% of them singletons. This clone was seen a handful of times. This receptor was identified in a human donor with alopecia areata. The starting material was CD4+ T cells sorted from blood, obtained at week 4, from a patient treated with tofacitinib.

CDR3 region: CSVGTPNQPQHF. In nucleotides, the CDR3 is TGCAGCGTCGGGACCCCCAATCAGCCCCAGCATTTT. The chain links TRBV29-1 to TRBJ1-5, with D possibly TRBD1 on 5 matching bases. V lost 6 bases to trimming and J lost 3 bases, with 9 bases between them. Germline CDR1 and CDR2: SQVTM and ANQGSEA. This CDR3 comprises 12 residues.